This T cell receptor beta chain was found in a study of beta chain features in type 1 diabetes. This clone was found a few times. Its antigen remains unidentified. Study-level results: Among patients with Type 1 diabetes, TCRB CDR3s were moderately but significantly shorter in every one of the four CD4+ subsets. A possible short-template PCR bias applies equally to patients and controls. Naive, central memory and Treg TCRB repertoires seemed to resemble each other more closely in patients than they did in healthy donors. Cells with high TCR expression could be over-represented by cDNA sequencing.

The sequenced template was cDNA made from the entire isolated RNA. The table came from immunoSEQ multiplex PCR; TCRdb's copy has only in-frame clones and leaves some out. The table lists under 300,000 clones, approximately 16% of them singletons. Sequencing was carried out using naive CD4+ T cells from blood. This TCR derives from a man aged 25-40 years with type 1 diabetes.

CDR3 bases: TGTGCCAGTAGTATAGGACTAGGGGCAGATACGCAGTATTTT. Translating it yields CASSIGLGADTQYF. The gene calls are TRBV19 and TRBJ2-3, with D possibly TRBD2 on 6 matching bases. V lost 1 base and J lost 4, with 9 bases in between. The germline V gene encodes CDR1 LNHDA and CDR2 SQIVND (reference sequence). This CDR3 has 14 residues.